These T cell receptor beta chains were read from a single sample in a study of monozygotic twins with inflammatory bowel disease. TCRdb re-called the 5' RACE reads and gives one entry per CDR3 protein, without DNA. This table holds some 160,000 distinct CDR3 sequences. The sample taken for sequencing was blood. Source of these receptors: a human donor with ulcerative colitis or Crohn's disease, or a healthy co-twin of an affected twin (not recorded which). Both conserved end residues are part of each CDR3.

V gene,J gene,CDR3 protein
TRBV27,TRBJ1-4,CASRRGTANEKLFF
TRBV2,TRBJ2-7,CASKIWASGSLGGIYEQYF
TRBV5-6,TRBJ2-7,CASSLEYRDRGSYEQYF
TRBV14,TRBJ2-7,CASSPKLAGAWGEQYF
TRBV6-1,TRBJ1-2,CASMQTIGYTF
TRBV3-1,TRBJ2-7,CASSPMTGMNEQYF
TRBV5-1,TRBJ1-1,CASSTPMGGNTEAFF
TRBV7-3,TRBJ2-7,CASSLGPGTDYEQYF
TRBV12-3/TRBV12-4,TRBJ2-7,CASRSGPTARGFSYEQYF
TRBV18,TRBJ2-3,CASSPKGSWTDTQYF
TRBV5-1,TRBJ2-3,CASSLAMASGTDTQYF
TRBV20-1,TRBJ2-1,CSASPDYHNEQFF
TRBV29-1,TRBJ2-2,CSASDSRGNTGELFF
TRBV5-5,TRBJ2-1,CASSPVLRLHYNEQFF
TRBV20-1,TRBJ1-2,CSAREVLSSGYTF
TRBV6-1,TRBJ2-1,CASSTNYNEQFF
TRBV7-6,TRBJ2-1,CASSFRRGHEQFF
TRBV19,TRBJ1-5,CASSMGPPTGQPQHF
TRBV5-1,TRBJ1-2,CASSLGGTNYGYTF
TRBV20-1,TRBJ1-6,CSAHGPSVGNSPLHF
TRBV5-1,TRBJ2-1,CASSLDSGRSNEQFF
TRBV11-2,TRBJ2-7,CASSLDRGGYYEQYF
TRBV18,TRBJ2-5,CASSPWSGETQYF